This record covers a single T cell receptor beta chain. Sequencing was performed with immunoSEQ multiplex PCR; in TCRdb, only in-frame clones are kept and a portion is missing. The data show about 120,000 clones, with more than 80% seen just once and about 0.55% held by the top ten. CDR3 size: 16 residues. V was trimmed by 4 bases and J by 6 bases, leaving 19 bases between them. The V gene's germline CDR1 is MDHEN and CDR2 SYDVKM. This sample is part of a study of OX40 agonist ivuxolimab in advanced cancers. Study-level background: Administration of intravenous ivuxolimab to patients occurred every 2 weeks at 0.01 to 10 mg/kg.

The chain links TRBV28 to TRBJ1-5; D unclear. The clonotype was recovered from an adult with an advanced solid tumor such as melanoma, head and neck, liver or kidney cancer. Sequencing used CD4+ or CD8+ T cells sorted from blood, obtained in a trial of the OX40 agonist ivuxolimab. CDR3 region: CASSSGSNLGGQPQHF. CDR3 nucleotide sequence: TGTGCCAGCAGTTCCGGGTCCAACTTAGGCGGTCAGCCCCAGCATTTT.